These 18 T cell receptor beta chains were all obtained from the same sample, sequenced in a study of T cell repertoires in cytomegalovirus infection. TCRdb re-called the reads through MiXCR, storing one row per CDR3 protein. The repertoire holds 680,000 or so distinct CDR3 sequences, with around 31% as singletons. What these receptors recognize is not known. The starting material was cultured PBMCs, obtained from culture after CMV antigen stimulation. The receptors derive from a human donor in good health (CMV status not recorded). Some clones in this sample may be carry-over from other donors' samples.

This clonotype was seen more than once but under ten times. This sequence joins TRBV6-2 or TRBV6-3 and TRBJ2-1; TRBD1 might be the D (5 bases). This CDR3 contains 16 residues. V was clipped by 0 bases and J by 0 bases, with 9 bases between them. CDR1 is MNHEY and CDR2 is SVGEGT in the germline V gene. CDR3 sequence (DNA): TGTGCCAGCAGTTACTCGCTAGGGGCCTCCTACAATGAGCAGTTCTTC. Protein product: CASSYSLGASYNEQFF.

The chain uses TRBV5-4 and TRBJ2-5; 10 nucleotides align to TRBD2. Germline V lookup: CDR1 SGHNT, CDR2 YYREEE (reference sequence). This CDR3 is 17 amino acids long. Trimming at V came to 0 bases and at J to 0 bases, leaving 5 bases not matched to a gene. The CDR3 DNA reads as TGTGCCAGCAGCTTGGGGCCACTAGCGGGGTACCAAGAGACCCAGTACTTC. It specifies CASSLGPLAGYQETQYF.

This clonotype was seen repeatedly, ten times or more. V and J are TRBV12-3 or TRBV12-4 and TRBJ1-5, with D possibly matching TRBD1 (5 bases). Trimming took off 6 bases at V and 7 bases at J, with 16 bases between the two ends. The CDR3 runs 14 residues. This chain's CDR3 is CASSPVGDGQPQHF. DNA of the CDR3: TGTGCCAGCAGCCCCGTAGGGGACGGCCAGCCCCAGCATTTT.

This clonotype was counted between two and nine times. V and J are TRBV5-4 and TRBJ2-3, with a weak D call TRBD2 (5 bases). CDR1 is SGHNT, CDR2 YYREEE, per germline (reference sequence). Trimming removed 0 bases at V and 4 bases at J, with 12 bases between. The CDR3 runs to 15 residues. CDR3 sequence: CASSLEAGAPDTQYF. CDR3 DNA: TGTGCCAGCAGCTTGGAGGCGGGCGCACCAGATACGCAGTATTTT.

The V and J genes are TRBV4-2 and TRBJ1-2; D gene ambiguous. Germline CDR1 reads LGHNA; CDR2 reads YNFKEQ. This CDR3 is 13 amino acids long. The germline V and J ends were trimmed by 0 bases and 4 bases, with 6 bases remaining between them. The CDR3 here is CASSQEEPYGYTF. The CDR3, as DNA: TGTGCCAGCAGCCAAGAAGAACCCTATGGCTACACCTTC.

This chain links TRBV4-1 with TRBJ2-3; 10 bases are a match to TRBD2. Germline CDR1 is MGHRA and CDR2 is YSYEKL. This CDR3 region has 19 residues. The ends lost 4 bases at V and 4 bases at J; junction bases unmatched: 17. CDR3 sequence reads: CASSPTPPVLAGASDTQYF. CDR3 nucleotide sequence: TGCGCCAGCAGCCCAACTCCTCCGGTGCTAGCGGGGGCCTCAGATACGCAGTATTTT.

The chain uses TRBV11-2 and TRBJ1-2; D is uncertain. V shed 5 bases and J shed 2 bases, with 15 bases lying between them. The CDR3 is 15 amino acids. CDR1 and CDR2 from the germline V gene are SGHAT and FQNNGV. The CDR3 is CASSPQSSGNYGYTF. The CDR3 nucleotides are TGTGCCAGCAGCCCCCAGTCCTCAGGAAACTATGGCTACACCTTC. Filled out from reference TRBV11-2 and TRBJ1-2, the complete variable domain reads EAGVAQSPRYKIIEKRQSVAFWCNPISGHATLYWYQQILGQGPKLLIQFQNNGVVDDSQLPKDRFSAERLKGVDSTLKIQPAKLEDSAVYLCASSPQSSGNYGYTFGSGTRLTVV.

The rearrangement links TRBV6-7 to TRBJ2-1; 7 bases fit TRBD1. TRBV6-7 is recorded as an ORF, its role being uncertain. V trimming: 5 bases; J trimming: 7 bases; junction bases outside the gene matches: 5. This CDR3 is built from 13 residues. The CDR3 nucleotides read TGTGCCAGCAGTACGACAGGGAAGAATGAGCAGTTCTTC. It translates to CASSTTGKNEQFF.

CDR3 in amino acids: CASASQNQNSNQPQHF. DNA of the CDR3: TGTGCCAGCGCTTCACAGAATCAGAATAGCAATCAGCCCCAGCATTTT. V is TRBV19 and J is TRBJ1-5; D is ambiguous. The germline V gene encodes CDR1 LNHDA and CDR2 SQIVND (reference sequence). This CDR3 contains 16 residues. With 9 bases removed from V and 0 bases from J, the gap between germline ends came to 18 bases. Looking up the rest from reference TRBV19 and TRBJ1-5 gives the full variable domain: DGGITQSPKYLFRKEGQNVTLSCEQNLNHDAMYWYRQDPGQGLRLIYYSQIVNDFQKGDIAEGYSVSREKKESFPLTVTSAQKNPTAFYLCASASQNQNSNQPQHFGDGTRLSIL.

The chain joins TRBV10-3 to TRBJ1-5; D remains unclear. Germline assignment: CDR1 ENHRY and CDR2 SYGVKD. V was trimmed by 3 bases and J by 5 bases, leaving 5 bases between them. This CDR3 region has 12 residues. For the CDR3, the DNA is TGTGCCATCAGTGAAATAGATCAGCCCCAGCATTTT. Translating gives CAISEIDQPQHF.

Many counts were recorded for this clonotype. The CDR3 DNA reads TGTGCCAGTAGTATAGGTCGGGCAGGGGACCAGCCCCAGCATTTT. Its protein product is CASSIGRAGDQPQHF. The chain is built from TRBV19 and TRBJ1-5; a possible D gene is TRBD1 (6 bases). This CDR3 spans 15 amino acids. Per the germline V gene, CDR1 is LNHDA and CDR2 is SQIVND (reference sequence). V was shortened by 1 base and J by 7 bases, with 14 bases between the two germline ends. The entire variable domain, with the rest obtained from reference TRBV19 and TRBJ1-5, is as follows: DGGITQSPKYLFRKEGQNVTLSCEQNLNHDAMYWYRQDPGQGLRLIYYSQIVNDFQKGDIAEGYSVSREKKESFPLTVTSAQKNPTAFYLCASSIGRAGDQPQHFGDGTRLSIL.

This clonotype was seen only a few times. The V and J genes are TRBV6-1 and TRBJ1-3; D not certain. Germline CDR1 and CDR2: MNHNS and SASEGT. Trimming took off 10 bases at V and 0 bases at J, with 7 bases between the two ends. This CDR3 is built from 12 residues. The CDR3 nucleotides are TGTGCCACCACAGTCTCTGGAAACACCATATATTTT. Translated, it gives CATTVSGNTIYF.

This clonotype was counted a few times. CDR3 loop: CASSQQYKPNTGELFF. CDR3 bases: TGCGCCAGCAGCCAGCAGTACAAGCCGAACACCGGGGAGCTGTTTTTT. The V gene is TRBV4-1, the J gene TRBJ2-2; D remains unclear. This CDR3 has 16 amino acids. V was shortened by 3 bases and J by 0 bases, with 11 bases between the two germline ends. Germline assignment: CDR1 MGHRA and CDR2 YSYEKL.

The J gene is TRBJ2-1, the V gene TRBV20-1; D might be TRBD1 or TRBD2, each matching 6 bases. The CDR3 has 13 residues. The germline gives CDR1 DFQATT, CDR2 SNEGSKA (reference sequence). The CDR3 reads CSGGRVSYNEQFF. The CDR3 nucleotides are TGCAGCGGGGGCAGGGTATCCTACAATGAGCAGTTCTTC.

A few counts support this clonotype. The V gene is TRBV14, the J gene TRBJ2-2; tentatively, D is TRBD2 (5 bases). Germline-derived CDR1 and CDR2 are SGHDN and FVKESK. This CDR3 spans 17 amino acids. The ends were cut back, 4 bases at V and 0 bases at J, with 15 bases in the middle. The CDR3 loop is CASSLDSDYANTGELFF. In nucleotides, the CDR3 is TGTGCCAGCAGCCTTGACTCAGACTACGCGAACACCGGGGAGCTGTTTTTT.

This chain links TRBV5-6 with TRBJ1-1, with a possible D match to TRBD1 (5 bases). The CDR3 totals 15 residues. Germline CDR1 reads SGHDT; CDR2 reads YYEEEE. V gave up 4 bases and J gave up 8 bases, with 21 bases separating them. The DNA for the CDR3 is TGTGCCAGCAGCCGGGGGTCCCGGACTTTAACCGAAGCTTTCTTT. Translating it yields CASSRGSRTLTEAFF.

The chain is built from TRBV19 and TRBJ2-1; D assignment may be TRBD1 or TRBD2 (5 bases each). The CDR3 has 15 amino acids. Trimming removed 6 bases at V and 2 bases at J, with 14 bases between. Germline loops: CDR1 LNHDA, CDR2 SQIVND (reference sequence). DNA of the CDR3: TGTGCCAGTAGCGCCGTCGGGACCCCCTACAATGAGCAGTTCTTC. Its translation is CASSAVGTPYNEQFF.

A few counts support this clonotype. The rearrangement joins TRBV6-5 to TRBJ2-7; no reliable D call. The CDR3 has 14 residues. Germline V gene sequence: CDR1 MNHEY, CDR2 SVGAGI. V was trimmed by 0 bases and J by 0 bases, leaving 6 bases between them. CDR3 region: CASSYSASSYEQYF. Here the CDR3 DNA reads TGTGCCAGCAGTTACTCGGCTAGCTCCTACGAGCAGTACTTC.